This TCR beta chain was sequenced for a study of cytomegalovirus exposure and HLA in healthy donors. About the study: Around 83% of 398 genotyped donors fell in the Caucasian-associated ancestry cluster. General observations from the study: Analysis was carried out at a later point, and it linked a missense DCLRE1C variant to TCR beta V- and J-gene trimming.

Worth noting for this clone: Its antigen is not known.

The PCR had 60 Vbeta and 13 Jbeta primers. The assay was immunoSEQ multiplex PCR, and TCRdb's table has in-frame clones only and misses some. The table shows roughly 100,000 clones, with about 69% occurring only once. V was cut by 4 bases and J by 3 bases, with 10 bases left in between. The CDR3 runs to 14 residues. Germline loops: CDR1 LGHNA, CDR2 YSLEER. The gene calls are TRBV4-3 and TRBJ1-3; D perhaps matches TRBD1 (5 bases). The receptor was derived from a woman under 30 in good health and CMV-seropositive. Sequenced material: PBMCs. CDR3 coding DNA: TGCGCCAGCAGCCGATCCGGGGGTGGAAACACCATATATTTT. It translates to CASSRSGGGNTIYF.